These 8 T cell receptor beta chains share one sample of origin, sequenced in a study of OX40 agonist ivuxolimab in advanced cancers. TCRdb's table, derived via immunoSEQ multiplex PCR, lists solely in-frame clones and lacks some. Here the sample spans 50,000 to 70,000 clones, around 84% being singletons. Sequencing used CD4+ or CD8+ T cells sorted from blood, obtained in a trial of the OX40 agonist ivuxolimab. The source is an adult with an advanced solid tumor such as melanoma, head and neck, liver or kidney cancer.

V and J are TRBV9 and TRBJ2-2; D unclear. Germline-derived CDR1 and CDR2 are SGDLS and YYNGEE. The CDR3 extends over 14 amino acids. The V end lost 0 bases, the J end lost 4 bases, and 7 bases lay between the germline ends. CDR3 sequence: CASSVGQTTGELFF. The CDR3 DNA reads TGTGCCAGCAGCGTAGGGCAGACCACCGGGGAGCTGTTTTTT.

The chain uses TRBV5-1 and TRBJ2-1; 8 bases align to TRBD1. V lost 0 bases to trimming and J lost 4 bases; unmatched junction nucleotides: 6. Germline CDR1 is SGHRS and CDR2 is YFSETQ. This CDR3 is built from 16 residues. CDR3 DNA: TGCGCCAGCAGCTTGGCGGCAGGGGGCGGGTACAATGAGCAGTTCTTC. It is translated as CASSLAAGGGYNEQFF.

This chain joins TRBV2 and TRBJ2-7, with 10 bases identical to TRBD1. This CDR3 comprises 14 residues. With 3 bases clipped from V and 3 bases from J, the junction kept 2 bases outside the gene matches. The V gene's germline CDR1 is SNHLY and CDR2 FYNNEI. The CDR3 DNA reads as TGTGCCAGCAGTGAGGGACAGGGGCTCTACGAGCAGTACTTC. Translation: CASSEGQGLYEQYF.

The CDR3 protein is CASSPSLADSTDTQYF. In DNA, the CDR3 is TGTGCCAGCTCACCAAGCCTAGCGGATAGCACAGATACGCAGTATTTT. The rearrangement links TRBV18 to TRBJ2-3; 7 bases fit TRBD2. The V and J ends lost 2 bases and 0 bases, in that order; junction bases with no gene match: 5. Germline CDR1 is KGHSH and CDR2 is LQKENI. The CDR3 length is 16 residues.

This clone has a handful of counts. The chain is built from TRBV29-1 and TRBJ1-2; the D is unclear. This CDR3 has 12 residues. CDR1 is SQVTM and CDR2 is ANQGSEA in the germline V gene. Trimming removed 8 bases at V and 0 bases at J, with 10 bases between. In DNA, the CDR3 is TGCAGCTCCTACGGAGCTAACTATGGCTACACCTTC. Protein product: CSSYGANYGYTF. Using reference TRBV29-1 and TRBJ1-2 for the parts outside the CDR3, the full variable domain is SAVISQKPSRDICQRGTSLTIQCQVDSQVTMMFWYRQQPGQSLTLIATANQGSEATYESGFVIDKFPISRPNLTFSTLTVSNMSPEDSSIYLCSSYGANYGYTFGSGTRLTVV.

The chain joins TRBV5-1 to TRBJ2-2, with 10 bases identical to TRBD2. Germline V gene data show CDR1 as SGHRS and CDR2 as YFSETQ. The CDR3 runs 16 residues. V trimming: 0 bases; J trimming: 7 bases; junction bases outside the gene matches: 6. CDR3 in amino acids: CASSLVLAGVGGELFF. The CDR3 DNA sequence: TGCGCCAGCAGCTTGGTTCTAGCGGGAGTAGGCGGGGAGCTGTTTTTT.

J is TRBJ2-7 and V is TRBV5-8; 8 nucleotides agree with TRBD2. With V trimmed by 0 bases and J by 6 bases, 5 bases remained unmatched. In germline, CDR1 is SGHTS, CDR2 YDEGEE. The CDR3 has 14 amino acids. The CDR3 protein is CASSLELAEAEQYF. CDR3 nucleotides: TGTGCCAGCAGCTTGGAACTAGCGGAGGCCGAGCAGTACTTC.

The chain uses TRBV5-6 and TRBJ2-3; 7 bases are a match to TRBD2. The ends lost 2 bases at V and 5 bases at J; junction bases unmatched: 8. CDR1 is SGHDT, CDR2 YYEEEE, per germline. The CDR3 has 15 amino acids. The CDR3 DNA is TGTGCCAGCAGCTTCGCTAGCGGCAATAGAGATACGCAGTATTTT. Residues: CASSFASGNRDTQYF.